One sample yielded the 5 T cell receptor beta chains listed below, sequenced in a study of blood T cell repertoires in COVID-19. Using immunoSEQ multiplex PCR, the repertoire was profiled, and TCRdb retains in-frame clones only, with some absent. Of 200,000 to 300,000 clones in the sample, 75% to 90% were seen once. The material sequenced was peripheral blood. The receptors come from a man aged 40-50 years with acute or convalescent COVID-19.

The chain combines TRBV10-2 with TRBJ1-1, with 8 bases that match TRBD1. The junction had 10 bases not matched to a gene; V was cut back by 3 bases and J by 10 bases. Germline V gene data show CDR1 as WSHSY and CDR2 as SAAADI. The CDR3 contains 14 residues. The CDR3 region has the DNA TGCGCCAGCAGTGAAAGAATACAGGGGGAGGGAGCTTTCTTT. Its protein product is CASSERIQGEGAFF.

This sequence joins TRBV19 and TRBJ2-6; tentatively, D is TRBD1 (5 bases). Germline CDR1 and CDR2: LNHDA and SQIVND (reference sequence). This CDR3 region has 17 residues. V was pared by 7 bases and J by 0 bases, with 16 bases between. In DNA form, the CDR3 reads TGTGCCAGTACCAGAACCAGGGTTTTCTCTGGGGCCAACGTCCTGACTTTC. This translates into CASTRTRVFSGANVLTF.

The chain combines TRBV10-3 with TRBJ2-1; 11 bases fit TRBD2. CDR3 size: 15 residues. Germline CDR1 reads ENHRY; CDR2 reads SYGVKD. The trim removed 4 bases at V and 8 bases at J, leaving 7 bases unmatched. CDR3 nucleotide sequence: TGTGCCATCAGTGCCGTGACTAGCGGGATCGATGAGCAGTTCTTC. Residues: CAISAVTSGIDEQFF.

J is TRBJ2-5 and V is TRBV7-9; 7 bases are a match to TRBD1. Germline V gives CDR1 SEHNR, CDR2 FQNEAQ (reference sequence). Trimming cost V 3 bases and J 5 bases; bases outside gene matches: 9. The CDR3 covers 15 residues. The CDR3 nucleotides are TGTGCCAGCAGCTTCCGGGACAGAGTCCCGGAGACCCAGTACTTC. This gives the protein CASSFRDRVPETQYF. Full variable domain (missing parts from reference TRBV7-9 and TRBJ2-5): DTGVSQNPRHKITKRGQNVTFRCDPISEHNRLYWYRQTLGQGPEFLTYFQNEAQLEKSRLLSDRFSAERPKGSFSTLEIQRTEQGDSAMYLCASSFRDRVPETQYFGPGTRLLVL.

The chain employs TRBV9 and TRBJ2-7; 7 bases match TRBD2. The CDR3 spans 16 residues. Germline CDR1 and CDR2: SGDLS and YYNGEE. Trimming cost V 0 bases and J 2 bases; bases outside gene matches: 8. The CDR3 DNA reads as TGTGCCAGCAGCGTAGGCCCTGCGGGGGTCCCCTACGAGCAGTACTTC. This encodes CASSVGPAGVPYEQYF.